The sample holds many counts of the clone carrying this TCR beta chain. The target antigen is unknown. The data stem from a study of spatial heterogeneity in lung cancer. Findings and caveats of the study: In tumors, expanded intratumoral alpha and beta TCR counts tracked mutation counts.

The time point was: sample taken at primary tumor resection. Whole RNA from tumor, nontumor lung or frozen PBMC was sequenced unsorted. Germline-derived CDR1 and CDR2 are MNHNY and SVGAGI (reference sequence). V dropped 6 bases and J dropped 7 bases, with 10 bases sitting between them. The CDR3 has 11 amino acids. A unique molecular identifier was carried by every single TCR cDNA molecule. TCRdb called the 5' RACE reads again in MiXCR, with one record for every CDR3 protein. Here the sample spans 16,000 or so distinct CDR3 sequences, nearly 7% being singletons. The sequencing used lung tumor tissue, collected at surgery. The clonotype was recovered from a female donor with early-stage non-small cell lung cancer. V usage is TRBV6-6 and J usage is TRBJ2-7; D unresolved. CDR3 region: CASRLWEEQYF. CDR3 nucleotides: TGTGCCAGCAGACTCTGGGAAGAGCAGTACTTC.